This T cell receptor (beta chain) was identified during a study of CXCR3-negative and CXCR3-positive naive CD8 T cells. Concerning this clonotype itself: The antigen is unknown.

Naive CD8+ T lymphocytes were specified as CD45RO-CCR7+CD27+CD95-. All TRB cDNA libraries came from 5' RACE performed with UMI labels. One entry per CDR3 protein, without DNA, is what TCRdb gives after re-calling the 5' RACE reads. Across some 130,000 distinct CDR3 sequences, the top ten clones capture 0.25% to 0.35% of the sample. This CDR3 has 15 amino acids. The V gene's germline CDR1 is GTSNPN and CDR2 SVGIG (reference sequence). Study-wide results and caveats: Freshly isolated PBMCs were used in most assays, given partial CXCR3 loss after freezing. With respect to TRBV-TRBJ usage, naive CXCR3-negative and CXCR3-positive cells were similar; memory differed. The study inferred TCR strength from TRB CDR3 properties and found comparable surface CD5 between naive subsets.

Sequences were obtained from naive CXCR3- CD8+ T cells from blood. Subset noted: CD45RO-CCR7+CD27+CD95- naive CD8+ T cells lacking CXCR3 (TNR3-). J is TRBJ2-1 and V is TRBV30; checking the TCRdb D call of TRBD2 is not possible without DNA. The source is a human donor in good health. Some clones in this sample may be carry-over from other donors' samples. The CDR3 loop is CAWSPEGSSMYEQFF. Full variable domain (rest looked up from reference TRBV30 and TRBJ2-1): SQTIHQWPATLVQPVGSPLSLECTVEGTSNPNLYWYRQAAGRGLQLLFYSVGIGQISSEVPQNLSASRPQDRQFILSSKKLLLSDSGFYLCAWSPEGSSMYEQFFGPGTRLTVL.